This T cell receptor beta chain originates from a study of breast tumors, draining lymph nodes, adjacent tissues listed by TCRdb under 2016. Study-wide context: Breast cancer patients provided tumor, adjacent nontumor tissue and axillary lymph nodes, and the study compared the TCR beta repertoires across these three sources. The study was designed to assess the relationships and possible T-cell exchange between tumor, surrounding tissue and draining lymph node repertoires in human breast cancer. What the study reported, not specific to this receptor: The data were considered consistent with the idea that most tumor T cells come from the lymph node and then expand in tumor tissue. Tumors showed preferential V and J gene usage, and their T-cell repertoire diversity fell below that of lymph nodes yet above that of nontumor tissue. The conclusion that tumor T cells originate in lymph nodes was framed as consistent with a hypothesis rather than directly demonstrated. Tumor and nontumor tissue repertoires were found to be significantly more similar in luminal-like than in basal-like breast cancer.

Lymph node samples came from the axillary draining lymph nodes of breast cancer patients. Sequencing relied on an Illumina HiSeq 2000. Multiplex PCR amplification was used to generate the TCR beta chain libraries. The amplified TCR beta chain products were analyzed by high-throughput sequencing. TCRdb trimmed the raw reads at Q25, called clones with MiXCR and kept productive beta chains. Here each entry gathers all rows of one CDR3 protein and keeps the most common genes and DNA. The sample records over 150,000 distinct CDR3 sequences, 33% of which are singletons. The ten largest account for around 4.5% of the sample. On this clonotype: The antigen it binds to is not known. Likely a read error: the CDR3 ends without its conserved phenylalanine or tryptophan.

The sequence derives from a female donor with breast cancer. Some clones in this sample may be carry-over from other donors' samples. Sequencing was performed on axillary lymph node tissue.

The CDR3 reads CASSAPGGNEKLFL. The bases are TGTGCCAGCAGCGCACCCGGGGGTAATGAAAAACTGTTTCTT. Here the chain combines TRBV11-2 and TRBJ1-4; 5 matching bases give a weak D call of TRBD1. At the junction V is shortened by 5 bases and J by 4 bases, with 11 bases in between. The CDR3 numbers 14 amino acids, ends counted. Only the CDR3 part of the read is kept: 42 bases, read in frame from the first base. CDR1 and CDR2 were assigned from the germline V gene as SGHAT and FQNNGV.